What follows describes a single TCR beta chain. Its antigen is currently unknown. This specimen comes from a study of shared clonotypes between healthy human individuals. Notes on the study in general: Relative to clonotypes present in all four donors, those not shared had lower generation probabilities.

CD45RO negativity and positive selection for CCR7 defined naive CD8 cells, a population that excluded terminally differentiated effector memory CD45RA+ cells. The donors were all Caucasian adults (living in Nashville, Tennessee). For each subset, genomic DNA was distributed in equal portions over several immunoSEQ plates. Original analysis: Without quality scores, immunoSEQ junctional reads could not be filtered like full-length reads. Only in-frame clones appear in the TCRdb table, and some are missing; sequencing was by immunoSEQ multiplex PCR. The V and J calls and clone size come from that table; D and trimming were worked out from the DNA. The sample consists of millions of clones, approximately 94% of them appearing once. This sequence originates from a man aged 18 to 35 in good health. Some clones in this sample may be carry-over from other donors' samples. The sequenced material came from naive CD8+ T cells from PBMCs.

The DNA for the CDR3 is TGCGCCAGCAGCCAAGATATCCAGGGGACGATGAACACTGAAGCTTTCTTT. It yields the protein CASSQDIQGTMNTEAFF. V is TRBV4-3 and J is TRBJ1-1; a weak D match, TRBD1 (6 bases). Germline V lookup: CDR1 LGHNA, CDR2 YSLEER. Trimming cost V 0 bases and J 0 bases, with 14 bases left between them. The CDR3 has 17 residues.